This T cell receptor (beta chain) originates from a study of a mutant IDH1 vaccine in newly diagnosed glioma. Study summary: Earlier care involved radiotherapy, temozolomide, or both, and the majority received both. Notes on the study in general: Shifts in the top peripheral T cell clonotypes seemed unrelated to pseudoprogression.

As regards this clone: What it recognizes is unknown.

Described time point: week 11, during vaccination. Each vaccine dose was 300 ug of mutant IDH1 20-mer peptide, with topical imiquimod. Produced via immunoSEQ multiplex PCR; TCRdb's table is partial and in-frame only. Of about 120,000 clones listed, 80% are singletons. The TCR originated in a man in his forties or fifties with glioma. The material was PBMCs, obtained from a glioma patient whose treatment included an IDH1 peptide vaccine.

This CDR3 is CASSQDLGGSKNIQYF. For the CDR3, the DNA is TGTGCCAGCAGCCAAGATCTTGGAGGGTCCAAAAACATTCAGTACTTC. The chain employs TRBV4-2 and TRBJ2-4; a weak D match, TRBD2 (6 bases). Trimming took off 0 bases at V and 2 bases at J, with 11 bases between the two ends. Germline values: CDR1 LGHNA, CDR2 YNFKEQ. The CDR3 extends over 16 amino acids.